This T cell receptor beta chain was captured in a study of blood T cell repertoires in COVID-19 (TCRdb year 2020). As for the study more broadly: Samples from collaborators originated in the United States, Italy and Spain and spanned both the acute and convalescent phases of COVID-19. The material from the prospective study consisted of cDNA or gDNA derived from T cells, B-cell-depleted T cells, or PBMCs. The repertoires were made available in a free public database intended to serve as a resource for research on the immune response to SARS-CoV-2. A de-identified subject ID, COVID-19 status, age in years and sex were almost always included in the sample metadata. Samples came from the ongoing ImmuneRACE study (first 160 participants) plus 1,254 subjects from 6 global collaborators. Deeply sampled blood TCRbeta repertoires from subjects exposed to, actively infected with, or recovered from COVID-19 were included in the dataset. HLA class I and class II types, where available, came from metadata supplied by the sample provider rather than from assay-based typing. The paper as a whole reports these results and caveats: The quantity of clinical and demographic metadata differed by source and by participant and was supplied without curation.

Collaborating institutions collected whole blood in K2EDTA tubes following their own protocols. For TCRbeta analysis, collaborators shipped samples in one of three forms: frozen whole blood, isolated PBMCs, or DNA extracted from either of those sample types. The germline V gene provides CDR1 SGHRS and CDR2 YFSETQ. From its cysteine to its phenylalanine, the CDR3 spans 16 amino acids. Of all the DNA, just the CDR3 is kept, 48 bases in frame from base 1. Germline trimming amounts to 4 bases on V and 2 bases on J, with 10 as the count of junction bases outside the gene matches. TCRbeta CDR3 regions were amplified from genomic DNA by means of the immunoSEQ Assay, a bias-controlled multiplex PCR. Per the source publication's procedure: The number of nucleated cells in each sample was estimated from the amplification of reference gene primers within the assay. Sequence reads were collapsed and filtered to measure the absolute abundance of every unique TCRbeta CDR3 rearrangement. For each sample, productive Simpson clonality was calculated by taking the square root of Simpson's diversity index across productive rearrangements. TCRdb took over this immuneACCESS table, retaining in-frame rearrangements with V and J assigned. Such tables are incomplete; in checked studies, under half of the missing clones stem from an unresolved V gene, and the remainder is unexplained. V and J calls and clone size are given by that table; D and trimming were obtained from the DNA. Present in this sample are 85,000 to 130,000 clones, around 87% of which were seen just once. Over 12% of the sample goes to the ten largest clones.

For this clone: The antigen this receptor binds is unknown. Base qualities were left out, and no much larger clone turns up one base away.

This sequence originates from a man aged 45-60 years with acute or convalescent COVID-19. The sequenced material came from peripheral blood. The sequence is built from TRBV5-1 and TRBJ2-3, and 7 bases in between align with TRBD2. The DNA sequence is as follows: TGCGCCAGCAGCGCTGTACTAGCGTTGAACACAGATACGCAGTATTTT. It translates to CASSAVLALNTDTQYF.